This TCR beta chain was profiled in a study of CD8 T cells in ankylosing spondylitis. General study findings and limits: Previous work reported some of these motif variants in the synovial fluid and blood of reactive arthritis. Clones linked to disease, bearing a CD8+ phenotype, were relatively rare in peripheral blood. Within ankylosing spondylitis blood, a TCR beta motif made up of several highly homologous variants appeared to be characteristic. Reports say disease-linked clones showed up significantly more in matched ankylosing spondylitis synovial fluid.

There are many counts of this clonotype. Its antigen remains unidentified. V was shortened by 0 bases and J by 3 bases, with 9 bases between the two germline ends. The V gene's germline CDR1 is SGHRS and CDR2 YFSETQ. The length of the CDR3 is 14 residues. Using its own MiXCR run on the 5' RACE reads, TCRdb lists one record per CDR3 protein. The sample has 250,000 or so distinct CDR3 sequences, 20% to 30% seen once. The rearrangement links TRBV5-1 to TRBJ1-2, with D hard to call. The sequenced material came from blood, either unsorted or a sorted T cell fraction (not recorded which). This TCR was sampled from a male donor with ankylosing spondylitis or in good health (not recorded which). The chain's CDR3 is CASSLGRTDYGYTF. The DNA of the CDR3 is TGCGCCAGCAGCTTGGGCAGGACGGACTATGGCTACACCTTC. Complete variable domain (other parts from reference TRBV5-1 and TRBJ1-2): KAGVTQTPRYLIKTRGQQVTLSCSPISGHRSVSWYQQTPGQGLQFLFEYFSETQRNKGNFPGRFSGRQFSNSRSEMNVSTLELGDSALYLCASSLGRTDYGYTFGSGTRLTVV.